The entry that follows covers one TCR beta chain sequence. Its matching antigen is unknown. The source of the sample is a study of cytomegalovirus exposure and HLA in healthy donors. Amplification used 60 Vbeta primers and 13 Jbeta primers. TCRdb's table, derived via immunoSEQ multiplex PCR, lists solely in-frame clones and lacks some. The repertoire holds about 120,000 clones, around 70% seen once, with around 5% in the top ten. This CDR3 contains 13 residues. With 6 bases clipped from V and 3 bases from J, the junction kept 4 bases outside the gene matches. The germline V gene encodes CDR1 MNHNS and CDR2 SASEGT. The study's findings and limits: Presence/absence analyses supposed approximately even sequencing depth among donors.

This TCR was recovered from a man aged 25 to 45 in good health and CMV-seropositive. The rearrangement links TRBV6-1 to TRBJ1-1, with 7 bases that match TRBD1. The sequencing sample was made of PBMCs. CDR3 DNA: TGTGCCAGCAGGGAGGGGGCCGACACTGAAGCTTTCTTT. Translating gives CASREGADTEAFF.